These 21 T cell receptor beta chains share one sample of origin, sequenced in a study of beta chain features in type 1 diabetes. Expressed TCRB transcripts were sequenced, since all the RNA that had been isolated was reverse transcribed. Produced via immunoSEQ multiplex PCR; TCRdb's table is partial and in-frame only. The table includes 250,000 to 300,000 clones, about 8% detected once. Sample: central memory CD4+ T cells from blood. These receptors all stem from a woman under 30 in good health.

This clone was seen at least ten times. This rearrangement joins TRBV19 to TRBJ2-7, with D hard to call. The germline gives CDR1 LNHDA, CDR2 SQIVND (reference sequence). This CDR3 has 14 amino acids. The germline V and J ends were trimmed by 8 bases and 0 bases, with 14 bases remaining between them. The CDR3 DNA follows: TGTGCCAGTTCCTCCCGGGCAGACTCCTACGAGCAGTACTTC. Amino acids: CASSSRADSYEQYF.

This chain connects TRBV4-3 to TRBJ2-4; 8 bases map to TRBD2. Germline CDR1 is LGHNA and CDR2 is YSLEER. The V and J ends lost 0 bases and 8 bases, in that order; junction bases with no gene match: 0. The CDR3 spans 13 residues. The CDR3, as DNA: TGCGCCAGCAGCCAAGACGGGGGGGACATTCAGTACTTC. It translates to CASSQDGGDIQYF.

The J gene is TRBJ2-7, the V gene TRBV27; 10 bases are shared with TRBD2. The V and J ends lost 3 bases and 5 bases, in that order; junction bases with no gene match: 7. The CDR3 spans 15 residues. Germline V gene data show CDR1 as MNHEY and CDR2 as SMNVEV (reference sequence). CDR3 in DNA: TGTGCCAGCAGTTTCCTAGCGGGAGTGGGAAACGAGCAGTACTTC. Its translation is CASSFLAGVGNEQYF.

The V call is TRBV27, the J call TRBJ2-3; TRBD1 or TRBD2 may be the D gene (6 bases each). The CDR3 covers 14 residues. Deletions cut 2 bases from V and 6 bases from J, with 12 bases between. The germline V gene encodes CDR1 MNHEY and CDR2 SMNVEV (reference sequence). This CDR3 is CASSLVPGADTQYF. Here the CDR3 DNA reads TGTGCCAGCAGTTTAGTTCCGGGGGCCGATACGCAGTATTTT.

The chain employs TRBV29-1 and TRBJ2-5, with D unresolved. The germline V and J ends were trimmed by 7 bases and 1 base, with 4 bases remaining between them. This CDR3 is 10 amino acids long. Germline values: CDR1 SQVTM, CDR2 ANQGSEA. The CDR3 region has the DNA TGCAGCGCTGGCCAAGAGACCCAGTACTTC. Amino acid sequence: CSAGQETQYF.

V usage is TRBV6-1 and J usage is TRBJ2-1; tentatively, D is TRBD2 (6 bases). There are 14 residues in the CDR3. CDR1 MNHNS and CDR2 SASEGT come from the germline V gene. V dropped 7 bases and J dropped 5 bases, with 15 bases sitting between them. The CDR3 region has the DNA TGTGCCAGCACTCCCAGCGGGCTTCACAATGAGCAGTTCTTC. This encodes CASTPSGLHNEQFF.

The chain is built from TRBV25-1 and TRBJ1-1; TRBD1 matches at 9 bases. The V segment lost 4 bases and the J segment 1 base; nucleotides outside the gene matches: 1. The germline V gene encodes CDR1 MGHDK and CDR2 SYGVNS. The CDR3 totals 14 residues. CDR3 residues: CASSGGQGNTEAFF. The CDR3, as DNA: TGTGCCAGCAGTGGGGGACAGGGGAACACTGAAGCTTTCTTT. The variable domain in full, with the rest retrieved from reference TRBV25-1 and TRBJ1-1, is EADIYQTPRYLVIGTGKKITLECSQTMGHDKMYWYQQDPGMELHLIHYSYGVNSTEKGDLSSESTVSRIRTEHFPLTLESARPSHTSQYLCASSGGQGNTEAFFGQGTRLTVV.

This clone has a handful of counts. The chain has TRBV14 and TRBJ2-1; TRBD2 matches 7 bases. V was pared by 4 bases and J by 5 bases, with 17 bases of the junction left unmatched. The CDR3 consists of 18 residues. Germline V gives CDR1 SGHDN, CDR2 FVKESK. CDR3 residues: CASSRNARYGRPHNEQFF. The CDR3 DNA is TGTGCCAGCAGCCGAAACGCCCGTTACGGGAGGCCCCACAATGAGCAGTTCTTC.

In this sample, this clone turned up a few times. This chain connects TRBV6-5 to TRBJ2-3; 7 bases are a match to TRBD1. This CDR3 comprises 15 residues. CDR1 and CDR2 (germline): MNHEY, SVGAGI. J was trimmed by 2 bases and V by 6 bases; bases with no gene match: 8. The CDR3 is CASRTPTGTTDTQYF. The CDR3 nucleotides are TGTGCCAGCAGAACACCGACAGGGACCACAGATACGCAGTATTTT.

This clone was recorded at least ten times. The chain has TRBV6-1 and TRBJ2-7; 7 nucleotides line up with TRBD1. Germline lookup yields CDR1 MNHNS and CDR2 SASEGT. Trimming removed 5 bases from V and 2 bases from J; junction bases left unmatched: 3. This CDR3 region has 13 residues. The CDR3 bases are TGTGCCAGCAGTAAGACAGGGACCTACGAGCAGTACGTC. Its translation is CASSKTGTYEQYV.

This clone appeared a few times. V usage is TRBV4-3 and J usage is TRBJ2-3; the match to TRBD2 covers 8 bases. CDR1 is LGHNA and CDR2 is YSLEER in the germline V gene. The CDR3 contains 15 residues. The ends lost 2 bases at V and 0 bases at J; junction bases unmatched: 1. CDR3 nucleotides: TGCGCCAGCAGCCAACGGGGGGGGAGCACAGATACGCAGTATTTT. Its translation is CASSQRGGSTDTQYF.

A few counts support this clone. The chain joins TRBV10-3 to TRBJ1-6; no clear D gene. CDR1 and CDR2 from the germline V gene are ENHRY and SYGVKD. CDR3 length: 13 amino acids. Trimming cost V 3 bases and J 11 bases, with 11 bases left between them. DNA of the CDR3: TGTGCCATCAGTGACTCTCAACGGGCACCCCTCCACTTT. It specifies CAISDSQRAPLHF.

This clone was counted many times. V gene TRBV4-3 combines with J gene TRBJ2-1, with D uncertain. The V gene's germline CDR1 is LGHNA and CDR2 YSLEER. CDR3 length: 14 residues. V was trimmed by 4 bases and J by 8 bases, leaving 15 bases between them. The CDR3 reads CASSPSWGMDEQFF. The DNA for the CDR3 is TGCGCCAGCAGCCCCTCGTGGGGTATGGATGAGCAGTTCTTC.

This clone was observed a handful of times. Here the CDR3 reads CASSRGQGLVNTEAFF. DNA of the CDR3: TGTGCCAGTAGTCGTGGACAAGGTCTAGTGAACACTGAAGCTTTCTTT. V gene TRBV19 combines with J gene TRBJ1-1; D perhaps matches TRBD1 (5 bases). Per the germline V gene, CDR1 is LNHDA and CDR2 is SQIVND (reference sequence). V was clipped by 5 bases and J by 0 bases, with 16 bases between them. CDR3 size: 16 residues.

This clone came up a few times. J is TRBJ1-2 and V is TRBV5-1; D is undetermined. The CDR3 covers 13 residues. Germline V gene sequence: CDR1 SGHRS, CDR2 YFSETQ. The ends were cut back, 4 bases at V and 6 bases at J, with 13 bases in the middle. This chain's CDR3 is CASSREFTDGYTF. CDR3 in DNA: TGCGCCAGCAGCCGGGAGTTTACAGATGGCTACACCTTC.

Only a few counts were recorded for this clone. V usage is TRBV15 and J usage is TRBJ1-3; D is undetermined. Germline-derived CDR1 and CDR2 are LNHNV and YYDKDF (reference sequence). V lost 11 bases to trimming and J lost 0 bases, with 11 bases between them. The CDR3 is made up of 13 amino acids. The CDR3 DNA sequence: TGTGCCTCTCGGTGGGGCTCTGGAAACACCATATATTTT. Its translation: CASRWGSGNTIYF.

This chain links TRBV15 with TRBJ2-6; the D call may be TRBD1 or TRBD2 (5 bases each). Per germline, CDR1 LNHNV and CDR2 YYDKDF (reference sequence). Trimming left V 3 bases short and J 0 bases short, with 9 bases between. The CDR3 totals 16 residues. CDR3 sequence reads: CATSRGRSSGANVLTF. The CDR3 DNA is TGTGCCACCAGCAGGGGACGGTCCTCTGGGGCCAACGTCCTGACTTTC.

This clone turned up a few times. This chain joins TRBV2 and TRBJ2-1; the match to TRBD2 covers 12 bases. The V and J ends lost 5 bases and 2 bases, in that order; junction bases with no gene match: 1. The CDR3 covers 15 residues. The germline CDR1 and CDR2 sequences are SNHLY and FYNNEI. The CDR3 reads CASSRLAGAYNEQFF. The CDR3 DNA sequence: TGTGCCAGCAGTAGACTAGCGGGGGCCTACAATGAGCAGTTCTTC.

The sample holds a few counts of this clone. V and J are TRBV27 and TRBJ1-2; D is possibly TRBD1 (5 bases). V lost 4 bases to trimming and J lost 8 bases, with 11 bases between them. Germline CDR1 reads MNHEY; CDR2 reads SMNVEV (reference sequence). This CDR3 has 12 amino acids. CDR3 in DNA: TGTGCCAGCAGTTCCTCAGGGAAAGGCTACACCTTC. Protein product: CASSSSGKGYTF.

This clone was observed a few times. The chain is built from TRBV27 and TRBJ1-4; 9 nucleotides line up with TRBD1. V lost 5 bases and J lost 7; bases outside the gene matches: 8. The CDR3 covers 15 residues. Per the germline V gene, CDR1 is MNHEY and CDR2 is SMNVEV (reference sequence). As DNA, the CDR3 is TGTGCCAGCAGTCTGGGGACAGGGAAGGGTGAAAAACTGTTTTTT. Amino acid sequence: CASSLGTGKGEKLFF.

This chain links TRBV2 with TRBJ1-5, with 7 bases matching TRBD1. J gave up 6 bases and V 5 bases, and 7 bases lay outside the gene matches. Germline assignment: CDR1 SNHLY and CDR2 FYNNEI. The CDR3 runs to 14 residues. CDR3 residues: CASSQQGGGQPQHF. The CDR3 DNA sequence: TGTGCCAGCAGTCAGCAAGGGGGCGGTCAGCCCCAGCATTTT.